This T cell receptor beta chain was identified in a study of shared clonotypes between healthy human individuals. The assay was immunoSEQ multiplex PCR, and TCRdb's table has in-frame clones only and misses some. In the table there are roughly 2.1 million clones, 90% to 95% of which are singletons. In the case of this clone: Its antigen is not known.

Naive CD8 isolation took CD45RO-negative cells positively selected for CCR7 and excluded terminally differentiated effector memory CD45RA+ cells. The germline CDR1 and CDR2 sequences are SQVTM and ANQGSEA. Between the trimmed V and J ends, which lost 8 bases and 1 base, there was a span of 20 bases. The CDR3 contains 15 residues. Broader study findings: Memory subsets had estimated richness that was generally smaller than that of naive subsets. Generation probability values for non-shared clonotypes were lower than those for clonotypes shared by all four donors. Only blood samples were collected, and tissue repertoires likely differ.

The TCR was taken from a man aged 18 to 29 in good health. Some clones in this sample may be carry-over from other donors' samples. This sequence joins TRBV29-1 and TRBJ1-1; TRBD1 might be the D (6 bases). The sample consisted of naive CD8+ T cells from PBMCs. The CDR3 sequence is CSTDSNRPSNTEAFF. The CDR3 DNA is TGCAGCACGGACAGTAACCGTCCCTCGAACACTGAAGCTTTCTTT.